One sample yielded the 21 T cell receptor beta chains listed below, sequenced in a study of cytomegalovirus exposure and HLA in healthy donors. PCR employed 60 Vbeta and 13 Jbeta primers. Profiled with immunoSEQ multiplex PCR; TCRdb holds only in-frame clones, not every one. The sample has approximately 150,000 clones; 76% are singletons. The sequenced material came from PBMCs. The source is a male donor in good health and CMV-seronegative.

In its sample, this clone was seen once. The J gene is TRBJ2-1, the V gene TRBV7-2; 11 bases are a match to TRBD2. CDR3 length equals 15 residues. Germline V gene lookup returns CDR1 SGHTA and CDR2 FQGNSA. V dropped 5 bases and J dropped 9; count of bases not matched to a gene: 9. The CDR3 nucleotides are TGTGCCAGCAGCATAGTAGCGGGGGGGCGGGGTGAGCAGTTCTTC. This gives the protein CASSIVAGGRGEQFF.

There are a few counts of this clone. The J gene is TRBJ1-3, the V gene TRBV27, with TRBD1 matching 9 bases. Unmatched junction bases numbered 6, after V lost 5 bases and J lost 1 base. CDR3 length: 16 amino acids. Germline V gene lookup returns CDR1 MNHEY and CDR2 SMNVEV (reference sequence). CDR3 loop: CASSPLGQGSGNTIYF. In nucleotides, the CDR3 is TGTGCCAGCAGTCCATTGGGACAGGGTTCTGGAAACACCATATATTTT.

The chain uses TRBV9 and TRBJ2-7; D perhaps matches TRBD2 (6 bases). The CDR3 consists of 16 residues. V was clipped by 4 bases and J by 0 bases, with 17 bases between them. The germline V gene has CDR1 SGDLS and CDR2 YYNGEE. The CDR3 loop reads CASSSHGGSASYEQYF. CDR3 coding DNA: TGTGCCAGCAGCTCCCACGGGGGATCGGCCTCCTACGAGCAGTACTTC.

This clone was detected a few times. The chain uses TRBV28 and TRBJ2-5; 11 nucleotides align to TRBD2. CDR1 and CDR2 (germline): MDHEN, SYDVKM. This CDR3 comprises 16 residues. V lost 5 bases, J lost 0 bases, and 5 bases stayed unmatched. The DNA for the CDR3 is TGTGCCAGCAGTCTAACTAGCGGGGGATACCAAGAGACCCAGTACTTC. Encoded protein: CASSLTSGGYQETQYF.

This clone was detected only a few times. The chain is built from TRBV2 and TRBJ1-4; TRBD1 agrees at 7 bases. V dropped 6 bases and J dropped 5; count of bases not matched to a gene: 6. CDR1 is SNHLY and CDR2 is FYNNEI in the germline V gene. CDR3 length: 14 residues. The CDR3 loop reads CASRGDSENEKLFF. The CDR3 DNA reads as TGTGCCAGCAGGGGGGACAGTGAAAATGAAAAACTGTTTTTT.

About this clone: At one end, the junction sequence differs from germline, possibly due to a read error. The CDR3: CASSLDRGNNEQFF. The CDR3 bases are TGTGCTAGCAGCTTAGACAGGGGGAACAATGAGCAGTTCTTC. This rearrangement joins TRBV7-7 to TRBJ2-1; TRBD1 agrees at 9 bases. Germline V gene data show CDR1 as SSHAT and CDR2 as FNYEAQ (reference sequence). This CDR3 has 14 amino acids.

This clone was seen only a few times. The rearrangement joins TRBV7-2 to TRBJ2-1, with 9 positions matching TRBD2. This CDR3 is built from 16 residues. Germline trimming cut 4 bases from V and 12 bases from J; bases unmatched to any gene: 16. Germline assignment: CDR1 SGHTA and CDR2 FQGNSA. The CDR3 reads CASSSNSPGLASRQFF. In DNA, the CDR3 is TGTGCCAGCAGCTCCAACTCACCGGGACTAGCCAGCCGGCAGTTCTTC.

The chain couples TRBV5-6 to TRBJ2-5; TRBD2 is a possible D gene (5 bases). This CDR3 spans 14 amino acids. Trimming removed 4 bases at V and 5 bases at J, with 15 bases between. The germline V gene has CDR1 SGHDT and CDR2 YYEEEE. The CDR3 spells CASSPLGGGETQYF. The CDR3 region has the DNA TGTGCCAGCAGCCCCCTAGGAGGTGGCGAGACCCAGTACTTC.

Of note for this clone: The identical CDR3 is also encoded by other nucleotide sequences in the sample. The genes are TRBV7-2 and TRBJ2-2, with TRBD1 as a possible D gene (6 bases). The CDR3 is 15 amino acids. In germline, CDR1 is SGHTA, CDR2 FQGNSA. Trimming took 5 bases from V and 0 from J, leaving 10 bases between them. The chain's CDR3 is CASSPTGTNTGELFF. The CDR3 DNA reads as TGTGCCAGCAGCCCAACAGGGACGAACACCGGGGAGCTGTTTTTT.

The CDR3 DNA follows: TGTGCCAGCAGCTTGGGTCGGACAGTTCGCTCGGGGAATGAGCAGTTCTTC. Translating gives CASSLGRTVRSGNEQFF. The V gene is TRBV5-6, the J gene TRBJ2-1, with a weak D call TRBD1 (6 bases). Germline-derived CDR1 and CDR2 are SGHDT and YYEEEE. The length of the CDR3 is 17 residues. Between the trimmed V and J ends, which lost 0 bases and 7 bases, there was a span of 20 bases.

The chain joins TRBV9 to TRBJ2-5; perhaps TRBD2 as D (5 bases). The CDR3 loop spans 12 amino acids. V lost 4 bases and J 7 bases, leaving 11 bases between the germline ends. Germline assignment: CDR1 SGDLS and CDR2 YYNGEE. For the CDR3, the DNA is TGTGCCAGCAGCCCCCAACTAGGGACCCAGTACTTC. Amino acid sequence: CASSPQLGTQYF.

This chain's CDR3 is CASSIDTGSPREQYF. For the CDR3, the DNA is TGTGCCAGTAGTATAGATACAGGGTCCCCTCGGGAGCAGTACTTC. The chain has TRBV19 and TRBJ2-7, with D perhaps matching TRBD1 (6 bases). The CDR3 covers 15 residues. V lost 0 bases to trimming and J lost 7 bases, with 16 bases between them. CDR1 and CDR2 (germline): LNHDA, SQIVND (reference sequence).

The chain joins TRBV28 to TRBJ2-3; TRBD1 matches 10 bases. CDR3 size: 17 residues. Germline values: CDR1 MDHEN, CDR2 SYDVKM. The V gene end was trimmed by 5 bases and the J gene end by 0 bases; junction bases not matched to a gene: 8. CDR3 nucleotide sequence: TGTGCCAGCAGTGCCGGGACAGGGGCCATTAGCACAGATACGCAGTATTTT. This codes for CASSAGTGAISTDTQYF. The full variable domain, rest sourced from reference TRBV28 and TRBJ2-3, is DVKVTQSSRYLVKRTGEKVFLECVQDMDHENMFWYRQDPGLGLRLIYFSYDVKMKEKGDIPEGYSVSREKKERFSLILESASTNQTSMYLCASSAGTGAISTDTQYFGPGTRLTVL.

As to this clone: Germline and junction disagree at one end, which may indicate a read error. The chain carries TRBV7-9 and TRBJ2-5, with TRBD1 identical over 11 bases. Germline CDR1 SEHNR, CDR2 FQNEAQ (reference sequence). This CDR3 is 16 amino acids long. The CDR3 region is CSSSLARTGGGGTQYF. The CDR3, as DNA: TGTTCCAGCAGCTTAGCGCGGACAGGGGGCGGAGGGACCCAGTACTTC.

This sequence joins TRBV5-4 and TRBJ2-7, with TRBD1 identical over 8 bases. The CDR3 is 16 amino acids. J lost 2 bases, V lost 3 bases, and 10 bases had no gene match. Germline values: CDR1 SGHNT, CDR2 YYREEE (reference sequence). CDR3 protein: CASSYSGGATPYEQYF. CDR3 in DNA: TGTGCCAGCAGCTACTCAGGGGGCGCGACCCCCTACGAGCAGTACTTC.

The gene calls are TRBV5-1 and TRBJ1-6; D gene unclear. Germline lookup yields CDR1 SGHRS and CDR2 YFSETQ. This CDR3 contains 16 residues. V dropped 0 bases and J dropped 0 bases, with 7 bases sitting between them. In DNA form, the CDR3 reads TGCGCCAGCAGCTTGGAAGGGAGCTCCTATAATTCACCCCTCCACTTT. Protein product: CASSLEGSSYNSPLHF.

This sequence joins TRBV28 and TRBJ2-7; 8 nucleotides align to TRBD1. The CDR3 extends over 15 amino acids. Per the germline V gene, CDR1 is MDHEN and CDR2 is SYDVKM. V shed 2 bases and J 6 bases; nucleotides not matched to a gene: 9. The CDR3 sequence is CASSLGDRIYSEQYF. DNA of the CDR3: TGTGCCAGCAGTTTAGGGGACAGGATATACTCCGAGCAGTACTTC.

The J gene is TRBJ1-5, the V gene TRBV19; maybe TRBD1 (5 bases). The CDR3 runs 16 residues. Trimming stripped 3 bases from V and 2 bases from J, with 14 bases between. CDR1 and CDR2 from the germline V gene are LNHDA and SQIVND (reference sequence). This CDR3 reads CASSISGPRGNQPQHF. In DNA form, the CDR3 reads TGTGCCAGTAGTATTTCAGGGCCAAGGGGCAATCAGCCCCAGCATTTT.

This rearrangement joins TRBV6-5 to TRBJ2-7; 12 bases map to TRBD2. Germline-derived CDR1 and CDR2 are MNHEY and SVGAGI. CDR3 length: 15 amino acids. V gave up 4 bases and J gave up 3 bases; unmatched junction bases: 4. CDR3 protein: CASSFLAGGNYEQYF. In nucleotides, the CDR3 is TGTGCCAGCAGTTTCCTAGCGGGAGGGAACTACGAGCAGTACTTC.

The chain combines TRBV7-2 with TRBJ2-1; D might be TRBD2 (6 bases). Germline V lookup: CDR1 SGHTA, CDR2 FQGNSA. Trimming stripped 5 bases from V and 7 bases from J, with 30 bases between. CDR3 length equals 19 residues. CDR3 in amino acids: CASSSGVGTRMARRNEQFF. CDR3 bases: TGTGCCAGCAGCAGTGGCGTAGGGACTCGCATGGCGCGGAGGAATGAGCAGTTCTTC.

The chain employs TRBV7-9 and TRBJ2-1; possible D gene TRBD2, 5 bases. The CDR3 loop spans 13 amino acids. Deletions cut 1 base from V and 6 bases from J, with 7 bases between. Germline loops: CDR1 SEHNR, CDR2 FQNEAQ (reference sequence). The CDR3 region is CASSLGGSNEQFF. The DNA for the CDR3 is TGTGCCAGCAGCTTAGGAGGGTCCAATGAGCAGTTCTTC.